Listed below are T cell receptor beta chains from one sample, sequenced in a study of blood T cell repertoires in COVID-19. Produced via immunoSEQ multiplex PCR; TCRdb's table is partial and in-frame only. The sample lists 190,000 or so clones; roughly 89% were seen once. The sequencing sample was made of peripheral blood. These receptors were obtained from a woman under 30 who had recovered from COVID-19. CDR3s include the opening cysteine and the closing phenylalanine or tryptophan. D genes are given only for firm matches. Clone size is shown for a subset of rows, as once, few, many or a class of expanded clone.

>TRBJ1-4|TRBV9|TRBD1|16|NA
TGTGCCAGCAGCGTAGGGTTGACAGGGAGGATGGAAAAACTGTTTTTT
CASSVGLTGRMEKLFF
>TRBJ1-2|TRBV30|TRBD1|13|NA
TGTGCCTGGAACTCCGGGACAGGGCTTGGCTACACCTTC
CAWNSGTGLGYTF
>TRBJ2-1|TRBV5-1|NA|12|NA
TGCGCCAGCAGCTTAGGACGGGGTGAGCAGTTCTTC
CASSLGRGEQFF
>TRBJ2-7|TRBV21-1|NA|15|NA
TGTGCCAGCATCCCACAGGGTTTTTCCTCCTACGAGCAGTACTTC
CASIPQGFSSYEQYF
>TRBJ1-1|TRBV29-1|NA|14|NA
TGCAGCGTGCCCCCCAGCCAGGCCAAACCCGGAGCTTTCTTT
CSVPPSQAKPGAFF
>TRBJ2-1|TRBV9|NA|15|NA
TGTGCCAGCAGCGTAGTTCAAGCAGGGATGGATGAGCAGTTCTTC
CASSVVQAGMDEQFF
>TRBJ1-3|TRBV3-1/TRBV3-2|NA|15|NA
TGTGCCAGCAGCCAAGGACAACACTCTGGAAACACCATATATTTT
CASSQGQHSGNTIYF
>TRBJ1-2|TRBV7-3|NA|13|NA
TGTGCCAGCAGCTTACTGGGCAACTATGGCTACACCTTC
CASSLLGNYGYTF
>TRBJ2-3|TRBV14|TRBD2|15|NA
TGTGCCAGCAGCCCGACTAGCGGGTCGGGAGATACGCAGTATTTT
CASSPTSGSGDTQYF
>TRBJ2-1|TRBV27|TRBD2|15|NA
TGTGCCGGCAGTTTATCAGCGGGGGGTTTCCGCGAGCAGTTCTTC
CAGSLSAGGFREQFF
>TRBJ1-3|TRBV4-3|NA|14|NA
TGCGCCAGCAGCCAAGATAGAGTTGGAAACACCATATATTTT
CASSQDRVGNTIYF
>TRBJ1-4|TRBV5-8|TRBD1|15|NA
TGTGCCAGCAGCCTCGGGACCAGGGGGTATGAAAAACTGTTTTTT
CASSLGTRGYEKLFF
>TRBJ1-1|TRBV19|NA|14|NA
TGTGCCAGTAGTATGGGTACGGGGGGGACTGAAGCTTTCTTT
CASSMGTGGTEAFF
>TRBJ1-2|TRBV7-9|NA|13|NA
TGTGCCAGCAGCCCCACCGGGGGGAATGGCTACACCTTC
CASSPTGGNGYTF
>TRBJ2-3|TRBV7-3|TRBD2|15|NA
TGTGCCAGCAGCCAGAGCGGGAGTGGTACAGATACGCAGTATTTT
CASSQSGSGTDTQYF
>TRBJ2-2|TRBV7-9|TRBD1|16|few
TGTGCCAGCAGCTGGGCAAGGACAGGGAACACCGGGGAGCTGTTTTTT
CASSWARTGNTGELFF
>TRBJ2-1|TRBV9|TRBD1|16|NA
TGTGCCAGCAGCGGACGCCCGGGGACAGGGAGCTATGAGCAGTTCTTC
CASSGRPGTGSYEQFF
>TRBJ2-2|TRBV7-3|NA|14|NA
TGTGCCAGCAGCTTAAGGAGGGACACCGGGGAGCTGTTTTTT
CASSLRRDTGELFF
>TRBJ2-3|TRBV7-9|NA|16|NA
TGTGCCAGCAGCCCCGAAGGAGGCCTGAGCACAGATACGCAGTATTTT
CASSPEGGLSTDTQYF
>TRBJ1-2|TRBV16|TRBD1|13|NA
TGTGCCAGCAGCCGGGACAGGGGGTATGGCTACACCTTC
CASSRDRGYGYTF
>TRBJ2-2|TRBV19|TRBD1|18|once
TGTGCCAGTAGTCCAACCCGCAGGGGGTCTTGGGCTAGCGGGGAGCTGTTTTTT
CASSPTRRGSWASGELFF
>TRBJ2-1|TRBV9|TRBD2|16|NA
TGTGCCAGCAGCGTAGTGGCGGCGGGGGGGATAGTTGAGCAGTTCTTC
CASSVVAAGGIVEQFF
>TRBJ2-6|TRBV27|NA|15|few
TGTGCCAGCAGTTTATTGGGCTATGGGGCCAACGTCCTGACTTTC
CASSLLGYGANVLTF
>TRBJ2-1|TRBV12-3/TRBV12-4|NA|13|once
TGTGCCAGCAGTCCCGGGGGGCGGAATGAGCAGTTCTTC
CASSPGGRNEQFF
>TRBJ2-7|TRBV7-4|TRBD1|13|few
TGTGCCAGCATCGCCGGGACAGGGCCCGAGCAGTACTTC
CASIAGTGPEQYF
>TRBJ2-7|TRBV3-1/TRBV3-2|NA|13|NA
TGTGCCAGTCCTACGGGGACAAACTACGAGCAGTACTTC
CASPTGTNYEQYF
>TRBJ2-7|TRBV9|NA|14|NA
TGTGCCAGCAGCGTAGGATCTGTAGCCTACGAGCAGTACTTC
CASSVGSVAYEQYF
>TRBJ2-1|TRBV11-3|TRBD2|16|NA
TGTGCCAGCAGCTCGTGGTCTAGCGGGGGGGTCGATGAGCAGTTCTTC
CASSSWSSGGVDEQFF
>TRBJ1-2|TRBV4-1|NA|15|few
TGCGCCAGCAGTCAAGGTCGGGACAACGACTATGGCTACACCTTC
CASSQGRDNDYGYTF
>TRBJ2-5|TRBV27|NA|13|NA
TGTGCCAGCAGTTTTGGAGATAGGGAGACCCAGTACTTC
CASSFGDRETQYF
>TRBJ2-1|TRBV9|NA|14|NA
TGTGCCAGCAGCGTAGGGTACCCGACAGATGAGCAGTTCTTC
CASSVGYPTDEQFF
>TRBJ2-5|TRBV10-3|TRBD2|13|NA
TGTGCCATCACAGCGGGGGATAGAGAGACCCAGTACTTC
CAITAGDRETQYF
>TRBJ2-1|TRBV9|TRBD2|16|NA
TGTGCCAGCAGCGTAGAAGTTAGCGGGACTTACAATGAGCAGTTCTTC
CASSVEVSGTYNEQFF
>TRBJ2-1|TRBV2|NA|13|NA
TGTGCCAGCAGCAGTAGCTCACGTCCTGAGCAGTTCTTC
CASSSSSRPEQFF
>TRBJ2-2|TRBV7-6|NA|15|NA
TGTGCCAGCAGCCCCGGCGGCGTTTCGATCGGGGAGCTGTTTTTT
CASSPGGVSIGELFF
>TRBJ2-1|TRBV7-8|NA|14|NA
TGTGCCAGCAGTCGGGCGGGACCGCTCAATGAGCAGTTCTTC
CASSRAGPLNEQFF
>TRBJ1-4|TRBV7-8|NA|15|NA
TGTGCCAGCAGCTTACTTTCCAGGGGTAATGAAAAACTGTTTTTT
CASSLLSRGNEKLFF
>TRBJ1-1|TRBV28|NA|14|NA
TGTGCCACCAAGGCGGGGAGGATGAACACTGAAGCTTTCTTT
CATKAGRMNTEAFF
>TRBJ1-6|TRBV9|TRBD1|15|NA
TGTGCCAGCAGCGCGACAGGGGGCGGTAATTCACCCCTCCACTTT
CASSATGGGNSPLHF
>TRBJ1-3|TRBV11-2|TRBD1|15|few
TGTGCCAGCACCCGAACAGGGGCCCCGGGAAACACCATATATTTT
CASTRTGAPGNTIYF
>TRBJ1-1|TRBV4-3|NA|15|NA
TGCGCCAGCAGCCAAGAGGGGGGAATGAACACTGAAGCTTTCTTT
CASSQEGGMNTEAFF
>TRBJ2-4|TRBV4-1|NA|15|NA
TGCGCCAGCAGCCCCGCGGCTTTAGCCAAAAACATTCAGTACTTC
CASSPAALAKNIQYF
>TRBJ2-5|TRBV11-2|TRBD2|17|NA
TGTGCCAGCAGCTTGTATAGCGGGAGTTCCCTCGGAGAGACCCAGTACTTC
CASSLYSGSSLGETQYF
>TRBJ2-7|TRBV19|TRBD2|14|once
TGTGCCAGTAGTCCCACTAGCGGTGCCTACGAGCAGTACTTC
CASSPTSGAYEQYF
>TRBJ2-1|TRBV27|TRBD1|14|NA
TGTGCCAGCAGTCCGACACAGGGGTACAATGAGCAGTTCTTC
CASSPTQGYNEQFF
>TRBJ2-5|TRBV3-1/TRBV3-2|TRBD2|18|NA
TGTGCCAGCAGCCAAGATCTGGCTAGCGGGGGGGCCCGGGAGACCCAGTACTTC
CASSQDLASGGARETQYF
>TRBJ2-7|TRBV14|TRBD2|15|once
TGTGCCAGCAGCCAAGATTTTGGGGGGGCCTACGAGCAGTACTTC
CASSQDFGGAYEQYF
>TRBJ1-5|TRBV6-6|NA|14|NA
TGTGCCAGCAGCCTACAGGAAATCAATCAGCCCCAGCATTTT
CASSLQEINQPQHF
>TRBJ2-1|TRBV29-1|NA|11|NA
TGCAGCATCCTCCCCCACAATGAGCAGTTCTTC
CSILPHNEQFF
>TRBJ1-3|TRBV12-3/TRBV12-4|NA|13|few
TGTGCCAGCAGCGGGAGTACTGGAAACACCATATATTTT
CASSGSTGNTIYF
>TRBJ2-1|TRBV5-5|NA|15|NA
TGTGCCAGCAGCTGGGACTGGAGCTCCTACAATGAGCAGTTCTTC
CASSWDWSSYNEQFF
>TRBJ2-7|TRBV5-8|NA|12|NA
TGTGCCAGTGGGGCTTACTCCTACGAGCAGTACTTC
CASGAYSYEQYF
>TRBJ2-3|TRBV19|TRBD2|18|NA
TGTGCCAGTAGTCTGACTAGCGGGAGTGGATTAGGGTCAGATACGCAGTATTTT
CASSLTSGSGLGSDTQYF
>TRBJ1-5|TRBV2|NA|14|NA
TGTGCCAGCAGTGAACAGGCTAGCAATCAGCCCCAGCATTTT
CASSEQASNQPQHF
>TRBJ2-5|TRBV6-5|NA|14|once
TGTGCCAGCAGTTACTCGATCAGCGCAGAGACCCAGTACTTC
CASSYSISAETQYF
>TRBJ1-6|TRBV7-9|TRBD1|14|NA
TGTGCCAGCAGCTCGGGACAGGGGAATTCACCCCTCCACTTT
CASSSGQGNSPLHF
>TRBJ2-1|TRBV19|TRBD1|17|NA
TGTGCCAGTAGTCGCAGGGACAGGGTCACCCCCTACAATGAGCAGTTCTTC
CASSRRDRVTPYNEQFF
>TRBJ2-3|TRBV3-1/TRBV3-2|TRBD2|16|NA
TGTGCCAGCAGCCATCTACTAGCGGGGGGTGGAGATACGCAGTATTTT
CASSHLLAGGGDTQYF